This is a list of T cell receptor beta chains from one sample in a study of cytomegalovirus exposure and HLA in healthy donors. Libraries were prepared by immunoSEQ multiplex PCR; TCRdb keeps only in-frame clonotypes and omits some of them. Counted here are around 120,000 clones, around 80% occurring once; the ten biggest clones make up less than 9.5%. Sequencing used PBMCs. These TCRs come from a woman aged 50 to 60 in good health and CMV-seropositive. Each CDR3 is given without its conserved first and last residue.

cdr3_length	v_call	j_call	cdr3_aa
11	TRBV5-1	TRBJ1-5	ASSSDRNQPQH
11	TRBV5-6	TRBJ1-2	ASSLGTGERNT
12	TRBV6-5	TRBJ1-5	ASSYSTGHQPQH
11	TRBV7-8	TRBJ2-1	ASSPPGYNEQF
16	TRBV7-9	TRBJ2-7	ASSSDDLRLAGPYEQY
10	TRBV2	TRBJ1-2	ASSGTRYGYT
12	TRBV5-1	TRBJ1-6	ASSLGAANSPLH
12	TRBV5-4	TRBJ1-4	ASSLAGLEEKLF
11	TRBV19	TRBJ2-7	ASSTQGSYEQY
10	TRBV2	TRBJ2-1	ASSREYNEQF
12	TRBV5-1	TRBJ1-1	ASSSLQGGTEAF
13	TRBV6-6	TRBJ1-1	ASSQTFILDGEAF
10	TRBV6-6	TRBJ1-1	ASSRENTEAF
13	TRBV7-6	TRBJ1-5	ASSLGAGGNQPQH
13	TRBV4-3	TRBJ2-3	ASSLRGSLTDTQY
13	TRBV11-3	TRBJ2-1	ASSSGQGGHNEQF
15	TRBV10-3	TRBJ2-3	AIALAGTSGVGDTQY